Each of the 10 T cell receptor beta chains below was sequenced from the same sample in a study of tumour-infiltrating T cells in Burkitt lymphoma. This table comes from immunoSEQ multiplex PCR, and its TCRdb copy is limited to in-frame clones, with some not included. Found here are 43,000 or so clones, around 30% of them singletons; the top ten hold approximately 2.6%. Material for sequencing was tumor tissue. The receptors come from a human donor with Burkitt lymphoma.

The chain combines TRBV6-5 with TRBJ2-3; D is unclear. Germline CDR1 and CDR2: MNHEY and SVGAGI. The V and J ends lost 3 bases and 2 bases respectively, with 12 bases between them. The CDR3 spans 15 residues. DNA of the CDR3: TGTGCCAGCAGTTATGTGGGCAGCTCCACAGATACGCAGTATTTT. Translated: CASSYVGSSTDTQYF.

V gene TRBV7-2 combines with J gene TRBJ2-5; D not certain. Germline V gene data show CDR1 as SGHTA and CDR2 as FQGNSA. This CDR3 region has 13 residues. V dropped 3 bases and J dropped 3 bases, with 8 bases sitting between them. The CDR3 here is CASSLFREETQYF. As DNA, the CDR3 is TGTGCCAGCAGCTTGTTTAGGGAAGAGACCCAGTACTTC.

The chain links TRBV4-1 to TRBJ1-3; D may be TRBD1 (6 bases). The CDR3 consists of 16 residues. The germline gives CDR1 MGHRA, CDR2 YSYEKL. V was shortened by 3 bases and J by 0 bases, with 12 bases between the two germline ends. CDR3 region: CASSHPGAFSGNTIYF. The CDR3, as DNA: TGCGCCAGCAGCCACCCAGGGGCCTTCTCTGGAAACACCATATATTTT.

CDR3 region: CASRGTGSSTEAFF. In DNA form, the CDR3 reads TGTGCCAGCAGGGGGACAGGTTCGAGCACTGAAGCTTTCTTT. The gene calls are TRBV5-5 and TRBJ1-1, with 8 bases lining up with TRBD1. The CDR3 is 14 amino acids. CDR1 is SGHKS, CDR2 YYEKEE, per germline (reference sequence). The V gene end was trimmed by 5 bases and the J gene end by 4 bases; junction bases not matched to a gene: 7.

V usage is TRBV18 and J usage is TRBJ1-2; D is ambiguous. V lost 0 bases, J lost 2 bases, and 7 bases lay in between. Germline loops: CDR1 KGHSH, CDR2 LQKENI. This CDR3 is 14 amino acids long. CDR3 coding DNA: TGTGCCAGCTCACCACCCGGGAGAAACTATGGCTACACCTTC. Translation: CASSPPGRNYGYTF.

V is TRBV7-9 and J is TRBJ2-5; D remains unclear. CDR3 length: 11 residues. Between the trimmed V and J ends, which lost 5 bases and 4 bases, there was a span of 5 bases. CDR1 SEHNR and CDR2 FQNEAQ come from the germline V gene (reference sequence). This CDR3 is CASSTLETQYF. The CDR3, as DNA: TGTGCCAGCAGCACCTTAGAGACCCAGTACTTC. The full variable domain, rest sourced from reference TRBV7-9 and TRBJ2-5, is DTGVSQNPRHKITKRGQNVTFRCDPISEHNRLYWYRQTLGQGPEFLTYFQNEAQLEKSRLLSDRFSAERPKGSFSTLEIQRTEQGDSAMYLCASSTLETQYFGPGTRLLVL.

CDR3 sequence: CASRGELVSPLHF. The CDR3 DNA is TGTGCCAGCCGAGGGGAGTTGGTTTCACCCCTCCACTTT. J is TRBJ1-6 and V is TRBV7-2, with D maybe TRBD1 (5 bases). Trimming cost V 8 bases and J 9 bases, with 14 bases left between them. This CDR3 spans 13 amino acids. The V gene's germline CDR1 is SGHTA and CDR2 FQGNSA.

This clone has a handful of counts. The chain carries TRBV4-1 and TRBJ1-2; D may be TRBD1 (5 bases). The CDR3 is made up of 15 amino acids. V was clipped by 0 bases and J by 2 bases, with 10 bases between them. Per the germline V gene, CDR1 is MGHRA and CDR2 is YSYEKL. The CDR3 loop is CASSQDDRENYGYTF. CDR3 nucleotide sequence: TGCGCCAGCAGCCAAGATGACAGAGAAAACTATGGCTACACCTTC.

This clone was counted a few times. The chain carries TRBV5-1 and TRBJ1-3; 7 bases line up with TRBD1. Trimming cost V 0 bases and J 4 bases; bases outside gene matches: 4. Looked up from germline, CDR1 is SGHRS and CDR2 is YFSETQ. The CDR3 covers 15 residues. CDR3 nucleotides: TGCGCCAGCAGCTTGGGGCCGGGACAGGGAAACACCATATATTTT. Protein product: CASSLGPGQGNTIYF. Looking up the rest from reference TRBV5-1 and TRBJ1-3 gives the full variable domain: KAGVTQTPRYLIKTRGQQVTLSCSPISGHRSVSWYQQTPGQGLQFLFEYFSETQRNKGNFPGRFSGRQFSNSRSEMNVSTLELGDSALYLCASSLGPGQGNTIYFGEGSWLTVV.

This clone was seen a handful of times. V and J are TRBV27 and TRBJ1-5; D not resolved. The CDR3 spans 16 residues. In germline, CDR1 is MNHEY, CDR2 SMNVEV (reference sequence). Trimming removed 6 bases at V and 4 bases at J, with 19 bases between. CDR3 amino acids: CASSPSIGEANQPQHF. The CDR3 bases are TGTGCCAGCAGCCCCTCAATCGGCGAGGCAAATCAGCCCCAGCATTTT.